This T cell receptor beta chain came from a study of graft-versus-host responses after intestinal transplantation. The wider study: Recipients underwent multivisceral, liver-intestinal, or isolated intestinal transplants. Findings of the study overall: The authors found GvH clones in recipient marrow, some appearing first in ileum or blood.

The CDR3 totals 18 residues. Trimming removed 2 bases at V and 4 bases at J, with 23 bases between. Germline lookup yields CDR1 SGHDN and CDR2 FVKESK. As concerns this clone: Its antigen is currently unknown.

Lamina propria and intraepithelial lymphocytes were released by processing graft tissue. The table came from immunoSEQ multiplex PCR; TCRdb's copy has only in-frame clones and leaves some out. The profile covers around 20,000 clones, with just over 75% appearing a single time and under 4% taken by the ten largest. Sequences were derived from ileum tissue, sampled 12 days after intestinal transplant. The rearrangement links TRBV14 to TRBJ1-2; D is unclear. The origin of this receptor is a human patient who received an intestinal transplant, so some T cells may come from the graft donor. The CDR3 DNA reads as TGTGCCAGCAGCCAAAACATACGAAAACTACGTACCTCCTATGGCTACACCTTC. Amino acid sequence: CASSQNIRKLRTSYGYTF.